This is a list of T cell receptor beta chains from one sample in a study of shared T cell receptors in the human thymus. Sequencing used immunoSEQ multiplex PCR; TCRdb keeps in-frame clones, though not all of them. The data contain roughly 700,000 clones, around 87% of them singletons. These data were likewise used in another study, on human thymus T cells.

Specimen: thymocytes. The receptors derive from a boy younger than two with a congenital heart defect. Each CDR3 is given with its conserved first and last residue. A D gene is named only where the DNA matches it firmly. The size field is filled for only some rows; it gives once, few, many or a size class.

V gene	J gene	clone size	D gene	CDR3 DNA	CDR3 protein
TRBV4-3	TRBJ2-4	few	NA	TGCGCCAGCAGCCGCACAGCGGAAAACATTCAGTACTTC	CASSRTAENIQYF
TRBV6-5	TRBJ2-1	NA	TRBD2	TGTGCCAGCAATGGCGGGAGGTACAATGAGCAGTTCTTC	CASNGGRYNEQFF
TRBV11-2	TRBJ2-7	NA	TRBD2	TGTGCCAGCAGCCTCCGGACTAGTGGATGCGAGCAGTACTTC	CASSLRTSGCEQYF
TRBV4-1	TRBJ1-5	NA	NA	TGCGCCAGCAGCCAAAAAGGGGTGCGCAATCAGCCCCAGCATTTT	CASSQKGVRNQPQHF
TRBV11-2	TRBJ2-2	NA	TRBD1	TGTGCCAGCAGCTTAGGTCCGGGACAGGGGTACACCGGGGAGCTGTTTTTT	CASSLGPGQGYTGELFF
TRBV28	TRBJ2-1	NA	TRBD2	TGTGCCAGCAGTTCCACAAGAACTAGCGGGAGGGCCCCGGGCAATGAGCAGTTCTTC	CASSSTRTSGRAPGNEQFF
TRBV4-2	TRBJ2-5	NA	TRBD1	TGTGCCAGCAGCCCAAACCGAACCGGGACAGGGACACAAGAGACCCAGTACTTC	CASSPNRTGTGTQETQYF
TRBV5-4	TRBJ2-1	once	TRBD2	TGTGCCAGCAGCTGGATTTGGACTAGCGGGAGGCCCCCCTACAATGAGCAGTTCTTC	CASSWIWTSGRPPYNEQFF
TRBV4-1	TRBJ2-5	NA	TRBD1	TGCGCCAGCAGCCAAACTACCAACGGACAGGGACGATTACAAGAGACCCAGTACTTC	CASSQTTNGQGRLQETQYF
TRBV11-2	TRBJ2-7	NA	TRBD2	TGTGCCAGCAGCTTAGAAGATCAGCGGGAGTGGTACGAGCAGTACTTC	CASSLEDQREWYEQYF